This entry is about one T cell receptor (beta chain). It lacks a known antigen. One base away there is no much larger clone; base qualities are not given. The sample originates from a study of blood T cell repertoires in COVID-19 (TCRdb year 2020). As for the study more broadly: Collaborator samples came from the United States, Italy and Spain and covered acute and convalescent phases of COVID-19. HLA class I and class II types, where available, came from metadata supplied by the sample provider rather than from assay-based typing. Deeply sampled blood TCRbeta repertoires from subjects exposed to, actively infected with, or recovered from COVID-19 were included in the dataset. The repertoires were released in a freely available public database meant as a resource for research on the immune response to SARS-CoV-2. The prospective study material was composed of cDNA or gDNA derived from T cells, B-cell-depleted T cells, or PBMCs. The sample metadata nearly always contained a de-identified subject ID, COVID-19 status, age in years and sex. The samples were drawn from two sources: the first 160 participants of the ongoing ImmuneRACE study, and 1,000 to 1,500 subjects contributed by 6 global collaborators.

The immunoSEQ Assay, a bias-controlled multiplex PCR, was used to amplify TCRbeta CDR3 regions from genomic DNA. As for the original processing: Within the assay, amplification of reference gene primers was used to estimate how many nucleated cells each sample contained. Sequence reads were collapsed and filtered to measure the absolute abundance of every unique TCRbeta CDR3 rearrangement. Productive Simpson clonality was computed per sample as the square root of Simpson's diversity index over productive rearrangements. TCRdb obtained this table from immuneACCESS and retained in-frame rearrangements with V and J assigned. These tables miss some clones; where compared with another copy, unresolved V genes account for less than half of the shortfall, and the remainder is unexplained. V, J and clone size are those of that table, while D and trimming were read from the DNA. The sample table contains more than 200,000 clones; only one count was recorded for roughly 80% of them. The top ten clones comprise around 4.1% of the sample.

The full study reports these points: Clinical and demographic metadata were provided uncurated, with the amount varying by source and participant.

Deletion took 4 bases off V and 8 bases off J, with a span of 13 bases between the germline ends. Inclusive of the bounding cysteine and phenylalanine, the CDR3 is 14 residues long. CDR3 DNA only is kept here, 42 bases in frame from base 1. The germline V gene provides CDR1 SGDLS and CDR2 YYNGEE. Each collaborating institution followed its own protocols to collect whole blood in K2EDTA tubes. For TCRbeta analysis, collaborator samples were shipped as frozen whole blood, as isolated PBMCs, or as DNA extracted from either sample type. The clonotype comes from a woman aged 40 to 55 with active or convalescent COVID-19. Recombination linked TRBV9 to TRBJ1-6; D gene: possibly TRBD1, on 6 matching bases. The sequenced sample was peripheral blood. For the CDR3, the sequence is CASSSGQPYSPLHF. In nucleotides, the sequence is TGTGCCAGCAGCTCCGGACAGCCCTATTCACCCCTCCACTTT. Where the CDR3 stops, the reference TRBV9 and TRBJ1-6 genes take over; the full variable domain is DSGVTQTPKHLITATGQRVTLRCSPRSGDLSVYWYQQSLDQGLQFLIQYYNGEERAKGNILERFSAQQFPDLHSELNLSSLELGDSALYFCASSSGQPYSPLHFGNGTRLTVT.